What follows are 13 T cell receptor beta chains derived from one specimen sequenced in a study of glioma-infiltrating T cells. Amplification of TCR alpha and beta CDR3 regions from RNA used iRepertoire nested multiplex PCR. TCRdb independently ran MiXCR on the multiplex PCR reads; one entry per CDR3 protein. The sample includes approximately 190,000 distinct CDR3 sequences, roughly 32% of them seen just once. The sequenced sample was glioma tissue, nonneoplastic brain tissue, or PBMCs (not recorded which). These receptors originate from a human donor with low-grade glioma or glioblastoma, undergoing nonglioma brain surgery, or in good health (not recorded which).

Comment on this clonotype: A read error may explain this, as a much larger clone is one base away. The chain's CDR3 is CASTSDRAGLPQYF. The CDR3 DNA reads TGTGCCAGCACCTCAGACCGGGCGGGGTTGCCCCAGTACTTC. This chain links TRBV28 with TRBJ2-5, with a weak D call TRBD2 (6 bases). This CDR3 region has 14 residues. Germline lookup yields CDR1 MDHEN and CDR2 SYDVKM. Deletions cut 7 bases from V and 9 bases from J, with 21 bases between.

The table lists this clonotype with a few counts. The chain carries TRBV19 and TRBJ1-1; no firm D call. The CDR3 contains 12 residues. Germline V lookup: CDR1 LNHDA, CDR2 SQIVND (reference sequence). Deletions cut 3 bases from V and 5 bases from J, with 7 bases between. The CDR3 here is CASSMGRTEAFF. The CDR3 DNA reads as TGTGCCAGTAGTATGGGTAGAACTGAAGCTTTCTTT.

This clonotype was detected only a few times. The rearrangement links TRBV12-3 or TRBV12-4 to TRBJ1-5, with D unresolved. The germline V and J ends were trimmed by 2 bases and 4 bases, with 6 bases remaining between them. This CDR3 region has 13 residues. CDR3 in DNA: TGTGCCAGCAGTTTAAGTCGGAATCAGCCCCAGCATTTT. Translation: CASSLSRNQPQHF.

In its sample, this clonotype was seen many times. The rearrangement uses TRBV7-3 and TRBJ2-3; possible D gene TRBD2, 5 bases. With 3 bases removed from V and 1 base from J, the gap between germline ends came to 11 bases. Germline loops: CDR1 SGHTA, CDR2 FQGTGA. This CDR3 spans 15 amino acids. CDR3: CASSFSGDRTDTQYF. The DNA for the CDR3 is TGTGCCAGCAGCTTCAGCGGAGACCGCACAGATACGCAGTATTTT. The full variable domain, its missing parts supplied by reference TRBV7-3 and TRBJ2-3, is GAGVSQTPSNKVTEKGKYVELRCDPISGHTALYWYRQSLGQGPEFLIYFQGTGAADDSGLPNDRFFAVRPEGSVSTLKIQRTERGDSAVYLCASSFSGDRTDTQYFGPGTRLTVL.

This clonotype has only a few counts. The rearrangement links TRBV10-3 to TRBJ1-1, with D possibly being TRBD1 (5 bases). This CDR3 is 16 amino acids long. CDR1 is ENHRY, CDR2 SYGVKD, per germline. Trimming stripped 2 bases from V and 1 base from J, with 14 bases between. As DNA, the CDR3 is TGTGCCATCAGTGAGGGATACGGGGGAAGGAACACTGAAGCTTTCTTT. This translates into CAISEGYGGRNTEAFF.

Note on this clonotype: An end of the junction differs from the germline gene, which may be a read error. This chain connects TRBV20-1 to TRBJ1-2; D is ambiguous. Germline-derived CDR1 and CDR2 are DFQATT and SNEGSKA (reference sequence). The CDR3 has 13 residues. The CDR3: CIASVFSNHGYTF. Here the CDR3 DNA reads TGCATTGCTAGTGTGTTTTCTAACCATGGCTACACCTTC.

This clonotype has at least ten counts. This rearrangement joins TRBV15 to TRBJ2-7; weak D call: TRBD1 (6 bases). Trimming took off 5 bases at V and 7 bases at J, with 15 bases between the two ends. This CDR3 is 13 amino acids long. The V gene's germline CDR1 is LNHNV and CDR2 YYDKDF (reference sequence). CDR3 nucleotide sequence: TGTGCCACCAGCCGACCAGGGGTCGGGGAGCAGTACTTC. This gives the protein CATSRPGVGEQYF.

Notes on this clonotype: A much larger clone is a single base away; this may be a read error. V gene TRBV27 combines with J gene TRBJ2-7, with a weak D call TRBD2 (6 bases). The CDR3 covers 15 residues. The V and J ends lost 0 bases and 7 bases respectively, with 16 bases between them. The germline gives CDR1 MNHEY, CDR2 SMNVEV (reference sequence). CDR3: CASSLSWREVEEQYF. The CDR3 DNA is TGTGCCAGCAGTTTATCGTGGAGGGAAGTCGAAGAGCAGTACTTC.

The chain recombines TRBV19 with TRBJ1-4, with D tentatively TRBD1 (5 bases). Looked up from germline, CDR1 is LNHDA and CDR2 is SQIVND (reference sequence). Trimming pared 5 bases from V and 6 bases from J, leaving 16 bases between. This CDR3 spans 15 amino acids. CDR3 nucleotides: TGTGCCAGTAGTCCCTGGGGCGGCGGAGATGAAAAACTGTTTTTT. Translated, it gives CASSPWGGGDEKLFF.

The chain employs TRBV2 and TRBJ1-1; 7 bases are a match to TRBD1. The CDR3 is 15 residues long. The germline V gene encodes CDR1 SNHLY and CDR2 FYNNEI. Germline trimming cut 7 bases from V and 4 bases from J; bases unmatched to any gene: 12. The CDR3 region is CASNGQGGGGTEAFF. CDR3 nucleotide sequence: TGTGCCAGCAACGGCCAGGGGGGGGGTGGCACTGAAGCTTTCTTT. Based on the CDR3 plus reference TRBV2 and TRBJ1-1, the full variable domain is EPEVTQTPSHQVTQMGQEVILRCVPISNHLYFYWYRQILGQKVEFLVSFYNNEISEKSEIFDDQFSVERPDGSNFTLKIRSTKLEDSAMYFCASNGQGGGGTEAFFGQGTRLTVV.

This clonotype was recorded at least ten times. The genes are TRBV6-6 and TRBJ2-7; 7 nucleotides line up with TRBD1. There are 17 residues in the CDR3. Unmatched junction bases numbered 17, after V lost 3 bases and J lost 6 bases. Germline assignment: CDR1 MNHNY and CDR2 SVGAGI (reference sequence). In nucleotides, the CDR3 is TGTGCCAGCAGTTATGCCGCATATGGGACAGTAAGGGTCGAGCAGTACTTC. Protein sequence: CASSYAAYGTVRVEQYF.

This clonotype occurred many times. This rearrangement joins TRBV4-1 to TRBJ2-6; D unresolved. V lost 3 bases to trimming and J lost 0 bases, with 12 bases between them. CDR1 is MGHRA, CDR2 YSYEKL, per germline. CDR3 size: 17 residues. CDR3 in DNA: TGCGCCAGCAGCCAGCCCCCAAGACACTCTGGGGCCAACGTCCTGACTTTC. Protein sequence: CASSQPPRHSGANVLTF.

This clonotype was detected a few times. V and J are TRBV7-3 and TRBJ2-5; D perhaps matches TRBD2 (6 bases). V lost 0 bases, J lost 1 base, and 9 bases lay in between. Germline CDR1 is SGHTA and CDR2 is FQGTGA. The CDR3 consists of 15 residues. The CDR3 DNA is TGTGCCAGCAGCTTAACGGGGGGATCCCAAGAGACCCAGTACTTC. As protein: CASSLTGGSQETQYF.